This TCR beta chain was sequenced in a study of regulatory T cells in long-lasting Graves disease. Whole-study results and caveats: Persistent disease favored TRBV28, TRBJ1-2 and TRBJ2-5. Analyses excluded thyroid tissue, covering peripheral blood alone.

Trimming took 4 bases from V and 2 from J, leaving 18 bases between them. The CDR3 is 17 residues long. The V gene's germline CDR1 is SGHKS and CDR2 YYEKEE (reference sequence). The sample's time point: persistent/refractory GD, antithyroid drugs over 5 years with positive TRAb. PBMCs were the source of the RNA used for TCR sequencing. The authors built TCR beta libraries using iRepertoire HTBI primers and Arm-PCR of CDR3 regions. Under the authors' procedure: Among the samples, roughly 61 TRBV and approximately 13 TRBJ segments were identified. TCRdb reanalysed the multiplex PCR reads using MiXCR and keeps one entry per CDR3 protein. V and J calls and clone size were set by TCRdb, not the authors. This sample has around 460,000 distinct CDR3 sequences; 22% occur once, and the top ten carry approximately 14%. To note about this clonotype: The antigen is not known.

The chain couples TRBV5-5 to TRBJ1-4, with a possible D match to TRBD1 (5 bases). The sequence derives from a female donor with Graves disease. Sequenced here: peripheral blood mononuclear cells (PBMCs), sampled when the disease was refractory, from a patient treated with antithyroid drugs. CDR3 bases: TGTGCCAGCAGCCTGGTGGGAGGAGCAGGGACTAATGAAAAACTGTTTTTT. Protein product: CASSLVGGAGTNEKLFF.